This paragraph reports one T cell receptor (beta chain). Its antigen is not known. This sample was taken from a study of OX40 agonist ivuxolimab in advanced cancers. As for the study in general: Patients enrolled in dose escalation were diagnosed with hepatocellular carcinoma, melanoma, renal cell or head and neck cancer. Partial responses were achieved by three patients, one with hepatocellular carcinoma and two with cutaneous melanoma.

The CDR3 is 14 residues long. Trimming stripped 5 bases from V and 2 bases from J, with 13 bases between. The germline CDR1 and CDR2 sequences are MDHEN and SYDVKM. Study results and caveats: The investigators did not determine what antigen specificity the expanded peripheral T cells had. Near-lowest levels of clonal expansion characterized partial responders at 0.1-3.0 mg/kg.

Assay used: immunoSEQ multiplex PCR; TCRdb lists only in-frame clones, some missing. The sample holds roughly 69,000 clones, roughly nine tenths seen once. This TCR came from an adult with an advanced solid tumor such as melanoma, head and neck, liver or kidney cancer. The sequencing here drew on CD4+ or CD8+ T cells sorted from blood, taken in a trial of the OX40 agonist ivuxolimab. The rearrangement uses TRBV28 and TRBJ2-7; D might be TRBD1 or TRBD2, each matching 6 bases. The CDR3 DNA sequence: TGTGCCAGCAGTATGACAGGCGGGACCTACGAGCAGTACTTC. Protein product: CASSMTGGTYEQYF.